The TCR beta chain described here comes from a study of blood T cell repertoires in COVID-19. Assay: immunoSEQ multiplex PCR; the TCRdb copy retains only in-frame clones and omits some. The profile shows around 190,000 clones, around 84% of them singletons. Trimming cost V 5 bases and J 2 bases, with 10 bases left between them. CDR3 length: 15 amino acids. Germline CDR1 SGHTA, CDR2 FQGNSA. The sequence derives from a human donor in a cohort sampled during active COVID-19. This sequence joins TRBV7-2 and TRBJ1-6; weak D call: TRBD1 (5 bases). Sequenced: peripheral blood. The CDR3 region is CASSGQGTYNSPLHF. Here the CDR3 DNA reads TGTGCCAGCAGCGGGCAGGGTACCTATAATTCACCCCTCCACTTT.